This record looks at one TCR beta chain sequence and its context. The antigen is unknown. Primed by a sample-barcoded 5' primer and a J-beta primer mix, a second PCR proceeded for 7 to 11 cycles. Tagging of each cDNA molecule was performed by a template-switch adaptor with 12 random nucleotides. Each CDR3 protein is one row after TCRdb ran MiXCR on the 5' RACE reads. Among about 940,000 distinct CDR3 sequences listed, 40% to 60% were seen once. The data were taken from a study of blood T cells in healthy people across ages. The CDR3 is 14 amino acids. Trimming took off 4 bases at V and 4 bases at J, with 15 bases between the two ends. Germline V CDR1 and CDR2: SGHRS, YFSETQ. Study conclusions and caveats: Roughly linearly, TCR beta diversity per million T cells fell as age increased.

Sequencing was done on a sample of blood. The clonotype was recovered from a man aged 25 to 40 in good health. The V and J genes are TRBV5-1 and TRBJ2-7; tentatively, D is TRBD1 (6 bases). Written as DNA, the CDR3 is TGCGCCAGCAGCCACGGGGCAGGGGAGTACGAGCAGTACTTC. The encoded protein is CASSHGAGEYEQYF.